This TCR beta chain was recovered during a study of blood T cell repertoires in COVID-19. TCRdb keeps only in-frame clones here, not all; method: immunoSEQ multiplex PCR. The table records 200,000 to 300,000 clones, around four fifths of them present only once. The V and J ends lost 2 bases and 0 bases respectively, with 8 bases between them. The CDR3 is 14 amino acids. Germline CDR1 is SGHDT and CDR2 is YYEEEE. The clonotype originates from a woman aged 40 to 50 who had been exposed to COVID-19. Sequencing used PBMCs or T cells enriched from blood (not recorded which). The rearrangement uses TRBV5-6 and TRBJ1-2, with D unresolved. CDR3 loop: CASSFGGTNYGYTF. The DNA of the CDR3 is TGTGCCAGCAGCTTCGGCGGTACTAACTATGGCTACACCTTC.